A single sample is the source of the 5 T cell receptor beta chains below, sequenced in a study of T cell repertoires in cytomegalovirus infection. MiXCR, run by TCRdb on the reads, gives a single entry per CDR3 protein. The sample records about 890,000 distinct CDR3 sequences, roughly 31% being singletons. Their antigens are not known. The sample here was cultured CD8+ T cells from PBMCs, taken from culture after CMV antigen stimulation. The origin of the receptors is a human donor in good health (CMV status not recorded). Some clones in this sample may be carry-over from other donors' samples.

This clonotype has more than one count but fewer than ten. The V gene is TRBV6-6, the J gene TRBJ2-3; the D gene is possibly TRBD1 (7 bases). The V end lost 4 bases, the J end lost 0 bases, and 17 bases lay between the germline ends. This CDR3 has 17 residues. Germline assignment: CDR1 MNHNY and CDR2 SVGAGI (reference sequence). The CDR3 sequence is CASSFPEQGTSTDTQYF. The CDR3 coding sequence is TGTGCCAGCAGTTTCCCCGAACAGGGGACTAGCACAGATACGCAGTATTTT.

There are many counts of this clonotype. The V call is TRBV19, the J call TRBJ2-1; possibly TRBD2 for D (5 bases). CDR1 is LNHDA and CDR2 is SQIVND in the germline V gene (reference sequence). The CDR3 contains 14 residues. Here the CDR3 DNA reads TGTGCTAGCAGCGTAGGGAGTTCCTACAATGAGCAGTTCTTC. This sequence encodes CASSVGSSYNEQFF.

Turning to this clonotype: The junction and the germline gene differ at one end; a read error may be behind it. CDR3 loop: CTSSIGDTDTQYF. CDR3 bases: TGTACCAGTAGTATCGGAGACACAGATACGCAGTATTTT. The chain employs TRBV19 and TRBJ2-3, with D unresolved. CDR1 and CDR2 (germline): LNHDA, SQIVND (reference sequence). This CDR3 is 13 amino acids long.

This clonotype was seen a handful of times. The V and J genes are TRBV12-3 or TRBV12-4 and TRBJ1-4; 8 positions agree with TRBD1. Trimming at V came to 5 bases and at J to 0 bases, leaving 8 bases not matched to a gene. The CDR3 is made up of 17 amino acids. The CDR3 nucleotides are TGTGCCAGCAGTGGGACGACAGGGGCCGCAACTAATGAAAAACTGTTTTTT. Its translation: CASSGTTGAATNEKLFF.

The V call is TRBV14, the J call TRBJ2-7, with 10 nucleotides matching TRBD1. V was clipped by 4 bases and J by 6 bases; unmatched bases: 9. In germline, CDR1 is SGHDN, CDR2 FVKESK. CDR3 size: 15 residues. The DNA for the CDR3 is TGTGCCAGCAGCCCCAGACAGGGGGCAGGATCCGAGCAGTACTTC. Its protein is CASSPRQGAGSEQYF.